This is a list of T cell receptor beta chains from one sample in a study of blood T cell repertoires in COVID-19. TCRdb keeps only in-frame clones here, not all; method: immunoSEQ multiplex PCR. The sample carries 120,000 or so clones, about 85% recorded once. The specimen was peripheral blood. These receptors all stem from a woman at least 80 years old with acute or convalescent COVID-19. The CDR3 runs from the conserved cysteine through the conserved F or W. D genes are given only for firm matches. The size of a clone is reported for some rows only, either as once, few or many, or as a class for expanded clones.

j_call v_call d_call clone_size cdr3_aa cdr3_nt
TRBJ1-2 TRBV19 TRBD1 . CASNDNRGGYTF TGTGCCAGTAACGATAACAGGGGAGGCTACACCTTC
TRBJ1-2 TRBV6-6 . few CASRAGNYGYTF TGTGCCAGCAGGGCAGGGAACTATGGCTACACCTTC
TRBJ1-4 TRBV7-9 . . CASSLTGFNEKLFF TGTGCCAGCAGCCTAACAGGGTTTAATGAAAAACTGTTTTTT
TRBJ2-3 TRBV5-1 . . CAARIGGTDTQYF TGCGCCGCCCGTATCGGGGGAACAGATACGCAGTATTTT
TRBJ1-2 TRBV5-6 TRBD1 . CASRGQGRRVGYTF TGTGCCAGCAGGGGACAGGGTCGCCGTGTCGGCTACACCTTC
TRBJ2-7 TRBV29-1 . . CSVVGGSSYEQYF TGCAGCGTGGTGGGGGGAAGCTCCTACGAGCAGTACTTC
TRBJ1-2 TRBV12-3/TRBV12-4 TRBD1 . CASSQGGHYGYTF TGTGCCAGCAGCCAGGGGGGCCACTATGGCTACACCTTC
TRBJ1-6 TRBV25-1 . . CASSPLMTATYNSPLHF TGTGCCAGCAGTCCCCTCATGACAGCCACCTATAATTCACCCCTCCACTTT
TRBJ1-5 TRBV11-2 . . CASSLEGDQPQHF TGTGCCAGCAGCTTAGAAGGGGATCAGCCCCAGCATTTT
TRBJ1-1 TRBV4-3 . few CASSQERGNTEAFF TGCGCCAGCAGCCAAGAACGGGGGAACACTGAAGCTTTCTTT
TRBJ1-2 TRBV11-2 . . CASSPGGWGGYTF TGTGCCAGCAGCCCTGGGGGCTGGGGAGGCTACACCTTC
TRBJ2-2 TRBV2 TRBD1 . CASSGTGGFTGELFF TGTGCCAGCAGTGGGACAGGGGGGTTCACCGGGGAGCTGTTTTTT
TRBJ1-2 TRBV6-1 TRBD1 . CASSEASRTGEGYTF TGTGCCAGCAGTGAAGCATCCCGGACAGGTGAAGGCTACACCTTC
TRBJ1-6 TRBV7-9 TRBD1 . CASSLGEWTGVSPLHF TGTGCCAGCAGCTTAGGAGAATGGACAGGGGTTTCACCCCTCCACTTT
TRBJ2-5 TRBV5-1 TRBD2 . CASSLGTLAGGPQETQYF TGCGCCAGCAGCTTGGGGACTTTAGCGGGGGGGCCCCAAGAGACCCAGTACTTC
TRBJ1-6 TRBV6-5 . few CASSYSISLNSPLHF TGTGCCAGCAGTTACTCGATCAGTCTTAATTCACCCCTCCACTTT
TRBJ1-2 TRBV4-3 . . CASSQGGGEINYGYTF TGCGCCAGCAGCCAAGGGGGAGGGGAGATTAACTATGGCTACACCTTC
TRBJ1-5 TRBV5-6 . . CASSNDRSNQPQHF TGTGCCAGCAGCAATGACAGGAGCAATCAGCCCCAGCATTTT
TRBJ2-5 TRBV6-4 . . CASRSLRTTPQETQYF TGTGCCAGCAGGAGTCTCCGGACAACACCACAAGAGACCCAGTACTTC
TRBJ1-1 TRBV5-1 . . CASSLNQGRTEAFF TGCGCCAGCAGCTTGAACCAGGGAAGGACTGAAGCTTTCTTT
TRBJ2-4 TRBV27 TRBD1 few CASSRDRGVKNIQYF TGTGCCAGCAGCCGGGACAGGGGGGTCAAAAACATTCAGTACTTC
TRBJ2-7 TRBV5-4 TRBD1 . CASSPPGQTYEQYF TGTGCCAGCAGCCCCCCGGGACAGACCTACGAGCAGTACTTC
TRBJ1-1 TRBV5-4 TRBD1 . CASSLTRTGVSRNTEAFF TGTGCCAGCAGTTTAACCCGGACAGGGGTGAGTAGGAACACTGAAGCTTTCTTT
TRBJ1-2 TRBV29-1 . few CSVVVEYSYGYTF TGCAGCGTTGTGGTGGAGTATAGCTATGGCTACACCTTC
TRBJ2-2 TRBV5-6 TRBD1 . CASRRTGGPGELFF TGTGCCAGCAGACGGACAGGGGGCCCCGGGGAGCTGTTTTTT
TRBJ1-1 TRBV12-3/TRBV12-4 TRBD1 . CASSRGQATEAFF TGTGCCAGCAGTAGGGGACAGGCAACTGAAGCTTTCTTT
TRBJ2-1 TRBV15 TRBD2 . CATSGTSGGLGEQFF TGTGCCACCAGCGGAACTAGCGGGGGCCTGGGTGAGCAGTTCTTC
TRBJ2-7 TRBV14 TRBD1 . CASSQVPGTGSFREQYF TGTGCCAGCAGCCAGGTTCCCGGGACAGGGAGTTTTAGGGAGCAGTACTTC
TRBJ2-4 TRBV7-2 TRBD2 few CASSAGVIGGAKNIQYF TGTGCCAGCAGCGCGGGGGTGATAGGTGGGGCCAAAAACATTCAGTACTTC
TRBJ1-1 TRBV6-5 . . CASSVTGNTEAFF TGTGCCAGCTCTGTGACAGGGAACACTGAAGCTTTCTTT
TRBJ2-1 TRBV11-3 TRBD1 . CASSSTGYEQFF TGTGCCAGCAGCTCGACAGGGTATGAGCAGTTCTTC
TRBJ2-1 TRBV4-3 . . CASSPFAGEQFF TGCGCCAGCAGTCCCTTTGCAGGTGAGCAGTTCTTC
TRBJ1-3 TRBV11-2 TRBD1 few CASSSDRGNTIYF TGTGCCAGCAGCTCGGACAGGGGAAACACCATATATTTT
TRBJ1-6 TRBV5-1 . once CASSPRQASEALHF TGCGCCAGCAGCCCCAGACAGGCTTCTGAGGCCCTCCACTTT
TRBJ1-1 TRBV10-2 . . CASSESFGGNTEAFF TGCGCCAGCAGTGAATCCTTCGGCGGGAACACTGAAGCTTTCTTT
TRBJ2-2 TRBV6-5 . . CASSWTVSGAGELFF TGTGCCAGCAGTTGGACAGTGAGCGGCGCCGGGGAGCTGTTTTTT
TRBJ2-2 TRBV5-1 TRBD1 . CASSPGGNTGELFF TGCGCCAGCAGTCCAGGGGGGAACACCGGGGAGCTGTTTTTT